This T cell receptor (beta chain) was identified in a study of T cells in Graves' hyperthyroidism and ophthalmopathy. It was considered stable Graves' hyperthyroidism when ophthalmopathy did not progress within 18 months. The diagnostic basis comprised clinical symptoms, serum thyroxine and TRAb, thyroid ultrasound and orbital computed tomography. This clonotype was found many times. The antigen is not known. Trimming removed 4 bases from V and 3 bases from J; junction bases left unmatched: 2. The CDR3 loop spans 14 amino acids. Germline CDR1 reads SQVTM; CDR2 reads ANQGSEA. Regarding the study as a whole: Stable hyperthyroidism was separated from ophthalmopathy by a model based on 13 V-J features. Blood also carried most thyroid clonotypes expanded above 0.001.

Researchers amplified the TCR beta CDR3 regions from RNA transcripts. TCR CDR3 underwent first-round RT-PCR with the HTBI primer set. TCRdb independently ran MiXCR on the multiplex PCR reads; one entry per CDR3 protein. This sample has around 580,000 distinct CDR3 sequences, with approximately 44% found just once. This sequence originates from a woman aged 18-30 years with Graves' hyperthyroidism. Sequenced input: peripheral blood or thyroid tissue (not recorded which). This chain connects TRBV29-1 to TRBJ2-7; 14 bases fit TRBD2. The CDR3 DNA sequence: TGCAGCGTTGGGGGACTAGCGGGAGTCTACGAGCAGTACTTC. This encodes CSVGGLAGVYEQYF.